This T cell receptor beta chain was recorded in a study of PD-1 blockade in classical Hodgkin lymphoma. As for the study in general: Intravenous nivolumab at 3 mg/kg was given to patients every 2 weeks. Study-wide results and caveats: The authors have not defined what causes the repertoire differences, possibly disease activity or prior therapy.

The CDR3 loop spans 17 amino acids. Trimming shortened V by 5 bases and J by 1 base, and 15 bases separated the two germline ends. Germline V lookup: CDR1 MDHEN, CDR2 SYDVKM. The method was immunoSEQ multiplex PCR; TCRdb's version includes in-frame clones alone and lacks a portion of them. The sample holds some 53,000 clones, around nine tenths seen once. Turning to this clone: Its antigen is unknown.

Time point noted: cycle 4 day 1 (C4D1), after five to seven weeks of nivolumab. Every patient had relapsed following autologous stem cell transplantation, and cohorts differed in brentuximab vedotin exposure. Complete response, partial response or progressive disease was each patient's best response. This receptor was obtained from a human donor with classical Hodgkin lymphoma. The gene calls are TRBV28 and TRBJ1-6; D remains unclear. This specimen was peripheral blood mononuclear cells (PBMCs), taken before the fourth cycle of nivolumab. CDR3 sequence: CASSPRAAKSYNSPLHF. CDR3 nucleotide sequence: TGTGCCAGCAGTCCCCGAGCGGCAAAGTCCTATAATTCACCCCTCCACTTT.